This TCR beta chain was profiled in a study of spatial heterogeneity in lung cancer. Study as a whole: Follow-up PBMC specimens underwent sequencing when available; their median timing was about 2 years after resection.

Documented time point: blood at routine non-recurrence follow-up after resection. This clonotype was detected only a few times. A distinct unique molecular identifier was carried by each TCR cDNA molecule. TCRdb re-called the 5' RACE reads with MiXCR, one entry per CDR3 protein. Among 110,000 or so distinct CDR3 sequences, about a tenth were seen once, and the ten largest hold roughly a quarter. Germline CDR1 is MDHEN and CDR2 is SYDVKM. The CDR3 runs 16 residues. Germline trimming cut 3 bases from V and 3 bases from J; bases unmatched to any gene: 6. V is TRBV28 and J is TRBJ2-3; TRBD1 agrees at 10 bases. The clonotype was recovered from a female donor with early-stage non-small cell lung cancer. Sequenced here: PBMCs, sampled at follow-up. The CDR3 DNA follows: TGTGCCAGCAGTTTCGCGGACAGGGGGATTACAGATACGCAGTATTTT. Encoded protein: CASSFADRGITDTQYF.